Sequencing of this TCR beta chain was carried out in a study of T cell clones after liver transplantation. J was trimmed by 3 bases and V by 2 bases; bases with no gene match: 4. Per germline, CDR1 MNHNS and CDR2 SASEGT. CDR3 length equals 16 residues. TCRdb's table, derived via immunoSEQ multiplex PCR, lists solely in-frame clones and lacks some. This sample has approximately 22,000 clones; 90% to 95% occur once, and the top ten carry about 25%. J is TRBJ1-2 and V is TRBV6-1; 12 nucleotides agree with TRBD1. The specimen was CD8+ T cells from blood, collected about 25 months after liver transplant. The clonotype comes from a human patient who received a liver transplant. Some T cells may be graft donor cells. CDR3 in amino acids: CASSEWGQGADYGYTF. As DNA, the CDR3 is TGTGCCAGCAGTGAATGGGGACAGGGGGCGGACTATGGCTACACCTTC.